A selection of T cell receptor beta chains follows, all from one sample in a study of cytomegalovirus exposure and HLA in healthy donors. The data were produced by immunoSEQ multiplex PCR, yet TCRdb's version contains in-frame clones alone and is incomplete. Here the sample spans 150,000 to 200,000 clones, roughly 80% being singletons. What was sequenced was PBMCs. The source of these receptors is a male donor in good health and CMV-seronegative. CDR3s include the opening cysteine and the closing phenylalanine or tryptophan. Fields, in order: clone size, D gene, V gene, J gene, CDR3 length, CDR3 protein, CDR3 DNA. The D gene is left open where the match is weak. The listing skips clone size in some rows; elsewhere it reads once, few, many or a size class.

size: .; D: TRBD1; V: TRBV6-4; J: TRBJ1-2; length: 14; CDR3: CASSPTGEAYGYTF; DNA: TGTGCCAGCAGTCCGACAGGGGAAGCCTATGGCTACACCTTC
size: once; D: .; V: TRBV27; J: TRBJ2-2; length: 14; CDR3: CASRARTNTGELFF; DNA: TGTGCCAGCAGGGCCCGTACGAACACCGGGGAGCTGTTTTTT
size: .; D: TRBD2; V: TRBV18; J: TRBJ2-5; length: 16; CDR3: CASSPANGGYQETQYF; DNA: TGTGCCAGCTCACCAGCGAACGGGGGGTACCAAGAGACCCAGTACTTC
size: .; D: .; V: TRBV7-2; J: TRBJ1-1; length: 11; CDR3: CASSLGREAFF; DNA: TGTGCCAGCAGCTTAGGCCGGGAGGCTTTCTTT
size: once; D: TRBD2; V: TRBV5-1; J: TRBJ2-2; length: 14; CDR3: CASSSAGGTGELFF; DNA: TGCGCCAGCAGTTCAGCGGGAGGCACCGGGGAGCTGTTTTTT
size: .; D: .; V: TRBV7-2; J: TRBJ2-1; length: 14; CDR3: CASSPPNRLREQFF; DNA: TGTGCCAGCAGCCCACCCAACAGATTACGTGAGCAGTTCTTC
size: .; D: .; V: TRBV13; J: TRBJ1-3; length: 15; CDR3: CASSLDRQVGNTIYF; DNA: TGTGCCAGCAGCTTAGATCGACAGGTTGGAAACACCATATATTTT
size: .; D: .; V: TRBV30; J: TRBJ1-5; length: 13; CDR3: CAWNRGRDQPQHF; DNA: TGTGCCTGGAACCGGGGTCGGGATCAGCCCCAGCATTTT
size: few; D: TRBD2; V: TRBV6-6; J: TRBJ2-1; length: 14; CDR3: CASSTRLAGNEQFF; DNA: TGTGCCAGTTCTACCAGACTAGCGGGGAATGAGCAGTTCTTC
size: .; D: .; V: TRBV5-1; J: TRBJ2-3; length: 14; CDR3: CASSFGDGTDTQYF; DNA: TGCGCCAGCAGCTTCGGAGACGGCACAGATACGCAGTATTTT
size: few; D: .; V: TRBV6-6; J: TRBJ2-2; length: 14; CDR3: CASSYGAGTGELFF; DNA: TGTGCCAGCAGTTACGGAGCTGGCACCGGGGAGCTGTTTTTT
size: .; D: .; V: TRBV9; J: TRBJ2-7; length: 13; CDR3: CASSAGISYEQYF; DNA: TGTGCCAGCAGCGCCGGGATCTCCTACGAGCAGTACTTC
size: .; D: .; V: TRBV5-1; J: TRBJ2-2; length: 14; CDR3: CASSPGPSSGELFF; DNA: TGCGCCAGCAGTCCTGGGCCCAGCAGCGGGGAGCTGTTTTTT
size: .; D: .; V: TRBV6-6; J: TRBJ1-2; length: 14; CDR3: CASSYGQGLAGYTF; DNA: TGTGCCAGCAGTTACGGCCAGGGGTTGGCGGGCTACACCTTC
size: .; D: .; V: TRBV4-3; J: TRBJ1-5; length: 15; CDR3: CASSQDFWGRQPQHF; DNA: TGCGCCAGCAGCCAAGACTTTTGGGGGAGGCAGCCCCAGCATTTT
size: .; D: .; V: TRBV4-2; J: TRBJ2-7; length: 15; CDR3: CASSQFVGADYEQYF; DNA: TGTGCCAGCAGCCAATTCGTGGGGGCGGACTACGAGCAGTACTTC
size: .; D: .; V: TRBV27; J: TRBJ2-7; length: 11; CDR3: CASSSGNEQYF; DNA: TGTGCCAGCTCCTCGGGAAACGAGCAGTACTTC
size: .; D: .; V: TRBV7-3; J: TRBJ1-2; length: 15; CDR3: CASSLKPGLEDGYTF; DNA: TGTGCCAGCAGCTTAAAGCCCGGGTTGGAGGATGGCTACACCTTC
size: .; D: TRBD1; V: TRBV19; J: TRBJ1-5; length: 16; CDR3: CASSDRGGTRNQPQHF; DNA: TGTGCCAGTAGCGACAGGGGGGGAACGCGCAATCAGCCCCAGCATTTT
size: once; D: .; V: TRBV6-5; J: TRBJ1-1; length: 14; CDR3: CASSYALANTEAFF; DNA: TGTGCCAGCAGTTACGCACTAGCGAACACTGAAGCTTTCTTT